Listed here are 14 T cell receptor beta chains from one sample, sequenced in a study of T-cell memory formation after mild COVID-19. TCRdb recomputed calls from the 5' RACE reads with MiXCR, one row per CDR3 protein. The sample has around 300,000 distinct CDR3 sequences; approximately 14% are singletons. The specimen was PBMCs or a T cell subset sorted from them (not recorded which). These receptors all come from a man younger than 30 who had mild COVID-19 (a few samples of this study predate the infection). Cell type and time point are not known.

At least ten counts were recorded for this clonotype. The CDR3 DNA sequence: TGTGCCAGCAGTCACAGTAGCGAGGGTGAGCAGTTCTTC. Its protein product is CASSHSSEGEQFF. The chain has TRBV12-3 or TRBV12-4 and TRBJ2-1, with D possibly TRBD2 on 5 matching bases. The CDR3 consists of 13 residues. V shed 5 bases and J shed 9 bases, with 14 bases lying between them.

This rearrangement joins TRBV12-3 or TRBV12-4 to TRBJ2-5; weak D call: TRBD1 (6 bases). This CDR3 is 13 amino acids long. Deletions cut 5 bases from V and 3 bases from J, with 10 bases between. The DNA of the CDR3 is TGTGCCAGCAGTCTCACAGGGAAAGAGACCCAGTACTTC. Protein sequence: CASSLTGKETQYF.

A few counts support this clonotype. The V and J genes are TRBV7-2 and TRBJ2-7; 7 bases are shared with TRBD1. V lost 5 bases to trimming and J lost 3 bases; unmatched junction nucleotides: 10. Per the germline V gene, CDR1 is SGHTA and CDR2 is FQGNSA. The CDR3 has 15 residues. In DNA form, the CDR3 reads TGTGCCAGCAGCCTATACAGGGGCCGGAACTACGAGCAGTACTTC. The encoded protein is CASSLYRGRNYEQYF.

In its sample, this clonotype was seen many times. The chain uses TRBV18 and TRBJ2-3, with D perhaps TRBD1 (6 bases). CDR1 and CDR2 (germline): KGHSH, LQKENI. CDR3 length equals 14 residues. Trimming pared 3 bases from V and 7 bases from J, leaving 14 bases between. The chain's CDR3 is CASSPRQGLNTQYF. The CDR3 bases are TGTGCCAGCTCACCCCGGCAGGGGTTGAATACGCAGTATTTT.

The gene calls are TRBV12-3 or TRBV12-4 and TRBJ1-1; D possibly corresponds to TRBD1 (6 bases). CDR3 size: 13 residues. V lost 5 bases to trimming and J lost 5 bases, with 12 bases between them. The CDR3 nucleotides read TGTGCCAGCAGTACAGGGTATCTGACTGAAGCTTTCTTT. It encodes CASSTGYLTEAFF.

This clonotype was seen many times. This chain's CDR3 is CASRLGGGTEAFF. The DNA for the CDR3 is TGCGCCAGCAGGTTGGGGGGGGGAACTGAAGCTTTCTTT. The chain links TRBV10-2 to TRBJ1-1, with D tentatively TRBD1 (5 bases). Per the germline V gene, CDR1 is WSHSY and CDR2 is SAAADI. The CDR3 contains 13 residues. V lost 6 bases and J 5 bases, leaving 13 bases between the germline ends.

This clonotype has just a few counts. This rearrangement joins TRBV18 to TRBJ1-6; D ambiguous. Trimming shortened V by 2 bases and J by 0 bases, and 8 bases separated the two germline ends. CDR3 length: 16 amino acids. CDR1 and CDR2 from the germline V gene are KGHSH and LQKENI. The CDR3 here is CASSPETRSYNSPLHF. The CDR3 DNA is TGTGCCAGCTCACCAGAAACTCGCTCCTATAATTCACCCCTCCACTTT.

The chain uses TRBV27 and TRBJ1-1, with 7 bases aligning to TRBD1. Looked up from germline, CDR1 is MNHEY and CDR2 is SMNVEV (reference sequence). V was clipped by 0 bases and J by 1 base; unmatched bases: 2. The CDR3 runs 15 residues. The CDR3 nucleotides are TGTGCCAGCAGTTTATCACAGGGGACGAACACTGAAGCTTTCTTT. Translation: CASSLSQGTNTEAFF.

This clonotype has just a few counts. The rearrangement joins TRBV27 to TRBJ2-1; D gene uncertain. The CDR3 consists of 13 residues. Per germline, CDR1 MNHEY and CDR2 SMNVEV (reference sequence). Trimming took 2 bases from V and 4 from J, leaving 6 bases between them. In DNA form, the CDR3 reads TGTGCCAGCAGTTTACTTGGATACAATGAGCAGTTCTTC. This sequence encodes CASSLLGYNEQFF.

V and J are TRBV7-3 and TRBJ2-7; the match to TRBD1 covers 7 bases. Germline CDR1 and CDR2: SGHTA and FQGTGA. The J segment lost 6 bases and the V segment lost 3 bases, leaving 5 bases of the junction unmatched. The CDR3 runs 13 residues. The CDR3 bases are TGTGCCAGCAGCTTCGACAGGGAAGGCGAGCAGTACGTC. Its translation is CASSFDREGEQYV.

The table lists this clonotype with many counts. The chain has TRBV7-2 and TRBJ2-7; maybe TRBD1 (5 bases). Trimming left V 10 bases short and J 4 bases short, with 20 bases between. The CDR3 spans 14 residues. Germline V gene lookup returns CDR1 SGHTA and CDR2 FQGNSA. The CDR3 here is CATHQRGPHYEQYF. For the CDR3, the DNA is TGTGCCACCCACCAAAGGGGCCCGCATTACGAGCAGTACTTC.

The chain links TRBV7-9 to TRBJ2-5; D unclear. V was pared by 8 bases and J by 1 base, with 14 bases between. The germline CDR1 and CDR2 sequences are SEHNR and FQNEAQ (reference sequence). The CDR3 consists of 14 residues. The CDR3 DNA follows: TGTGCCAGCGCCCACCCCAACCGCCAAGAGACCCAGTACTTC. Translated: CASAHPNRQETQYF.

This clonotype has at least ten counts. The genes are TRBV5-5 and TRBJ2-7; unclear D gene. Trimming stripped 4 bases from V and 2 bases from J, with 13 bases between. The CDR3 is made up of 14 amino acids. Per the germline V gene, CDR1 is SGHKS and CDR2 is YYEKEE (reference sequence). The CDR3 sequence: CASSPKGRAYEQYV. The CDR3, as DNA: TGTGCCAGCAGCCCTAAGGGCAGAGCCTACGAGCAGTACGTC.

This clonotype was detected only a few times. The chain has TRBV15 and TRBJ2-2, with TRBD1 identical over 9 bases. V was pared by 1 base and J by 7 bases, with 4 bases of the junction left unmatched. The CDR3 is made up of 15 amino acids. Germline CDR1 and CDR2: LNHNV and YYDKDF (reference sequence). The CDR3 region is CATSRGDREVGELFF. CDR3 DNA: TGTGCCACCAGCAGAGGGGACAGGGAAGTCGGGGAGCTGTTTTTT.